This T cell receptor beta chain was observed in a study of regulatory T cells in long-lasting Graves disease. Study conclusions and caveats: TRBV28, TRBJ1-2 and TRBJ2-5 were favored in persistent disease. Whereas new patients shared roughly 910 public clonotypes, persistent patients shared more, at about 3,000. Lower TCR diversity characterized persistent Graves' patients relative to newly diagnosed patients.

The time point here: persistent/refractory GD, antithyroid drugs over 5 years with positive TRAb. With RNA extracted from PBMCs as input, the TCR library was made. American Thyroid Association guidelines served as the basis for diagnosing Graves' disease. This clonotype was found a few times. What it binds is not known. CDR3-region Arm-PCR and iRepertoire HTBI primers produced the TCR beta libraries. One entry per CDR3 protein, called by TCRdb with MiXCR from the multiplex PCR reads. Of about 660,000 distinct CDR3 sequences listed, 25% to 30% are singletons. V was trimmed by 6 bases and J by 0 bases, leaving 15 bases between them. The germline gives CDR1 SNHLY, CDR2 FYNNEI. This CDR3 region has 17 residues.

The material sequenced was peripheral blood mononuclear cells (PBMCs), taken when the disease was refractory, from a patient treated with antithyroid drugs. This receptor was identified in a female donor with Graves disease. The rearrangement joins TRBV2 to TRBJ2-6; TRBD1 is a possible D gene (5 bases). The DNA of the CDR3 is TGTGCCAGCAGCGTGACAGCCACCCTCTCTGGGGCCAACGTCCTGACTTTC. Translating it yields CASSVTATLSGANVLTF.